Listed below are T cell receptor beta chains from one sample, sequenced in a study of T cells in localized non-small cell lung cancer. Using immunoSEQ multiplex PCR, the repertoire was profiled, and TCRdb retains in-frame clones only, with some absent. The table includes about 1,000 clones, 30% to 40% detected once. The sequencing used normal lung tissue next to the tumor, collected before any cancer treatment. The receptors shown here come from a female donor older than 55 with stage I lung adenocarcinoma. Each CDR3 is given without its conserved first and last residue. The order of the fields is V gene, J gene, CDR3 protein.

TRBV11-3	TRBJ2-6	ASRVTQAPGANVLT
TRBV6-8	TRBJ2-7	ASSTLTSGSYEQY
TRBV9	TRBJ1-1	ASSAAPTPNTEAF
TRBV19	TRBJ1-1	ATQRGLGTEAF
TRBV28	TRBJ2-2	ASGQGAGELF
TRBV29-1	TRBJ1-1	SEDRGAGTEAF
TRBV18	TRBJ1-3	ASSPKDFWSTIY
TRBV18	TRBJ2-5	ASSLRQGGALGEIQY
TRBV18	TRBJ2-2	ASSPSTGAVGELF
TRBV5-1	TRBJ1-1	ASSLGVGVTEAF
TRBV16	TRBJ1-1	ASSQSATNTEAF
TRBV11-3	TRBJ2-7	ASSLAGERYEQY
TRBV9	TRBJ2-2	ASSEVRTGELF
TRBV29-1	TRBJ1-4	SVAPDRAQEKLF
TRBV6-8	TRBJ2-2	ASSSQMSGRALSGELF
TRBV6-8	TRBJ2-1	ASRSRGGEQF
TRBV19	TRBJ1-5	ASSMGDRGIYQPQH
TRBV9	TRBJ1-3	ASSVSHYSGNTIY
TRBV6-8	TRBJ2-1	ASSEGLAGVDNEQF
TRBV6-8	TRBJ2-7	ASRPTAGQSEQY
TRBV15	TRBJ1-5	ATSSGWGTNQPQH
TRBV28	TRBJ2-7	ASRPKTYSSYEQY
TRBV19	TRBJ2-7	ASSRDTTYEQY
TRBV30	TRBJ1-4	ARRVNPNEKLF
TRBV18	TRBJ1-4	ASSQSEQGAGEKLF
TRBV9	TRBJ2-1	ASSVSGGPYNEQF
TRBV28	TRBJ1-4	ASSFLGEKLF
TRBV29-1	TRBJ1-2	SVRRGRLYGYT
TRBV14	TRBJ1-3	ASSPQGVGIGGNTIY
TRBV12-5	TRBJ2-2	ASGLTAGAGELF
TRBV18	TRBJ1-1	ASSPRRQSNTEAF
TRBV11-3	TRBJ2-2	ASSMKTVNTGELF
TRBV11-3	TRBJ2-5	ASTVLLPGETQY
TRBV19	TRBJ2-5	ASSRGSGISQY
TRBV11-3	TRBJ1-3	ASSTGALLSGNTIY
TRBV19	TRBJ2-1	ASRADRSSYNEQF
TRBV28	TRBJ1-2	ASSLGQGIQPGYGYT
TRBV19	TRBJ1-4	ASSRVRNEKLF
TRBV11-3	TRBJ1-1	ASSIGQGKNTEAF
TRBV30	TRBJ2-5	AWSAPRTQY
TRBV11-3	TRBJ1-2	ASSLEQRGYGYT
TRBV11-3	TRBJ1-2	ASSLDSGVGGYT
TRBV11-3	TRBJ1-2	ASSLVRFKGHGYT
TRBV30	TRBJ1-3	AWSLTGSSSGNTIY
TRBV9	TRBJ1-2	ASSVGLNYGYT